The following is a TCR beta chain sequence with its context. The specificity of this receptor is unknown. Per-base quality was not reported, and no clone a single base away is much larger than it. Using the deep immunoSEQ assay, multiplex PCR amplified TCR CDR3 regions from genomic DNA. Extracted genomic DNA from each cell subset was spread evenly across all wells of several immunoSEQ 96-well plates, with each plate serving as a replicate. For sorted subsets, around 0.2 ug of genomic DNA, equivalent to roughly 30,000 T cell genomes, went into each replicate PCR. Purified libraries were quantified with a Qubit 3.0 fluorometer, sized on a Bioanalyzer 2100, and re-quantified with the KAPA Library Quantification kit. Every immunoSEQ 96-well plate was sequenced on a separate single-read 150-cycle Illumina NextSeq 550 flow cell. Turning to the authors' computational methods: The immunoSEQ output contained only junctional sequences without quality scores, so filtering could not match that applied to full-length reads. To assign V/J genes and CDR3, sequences were annotated against IMGT germline references using PyIR, a Python wrapper for IgBLAST v1.9. Reads were removed for weak V/J assignments (E-value above 1e-6), missing CDR3, stop codons, out-of-frame junctions, or ambiguous translated residues. V3J clonotypes were defined by identical inferred V gene, J gene, and CDR3 amino acid sequence. Percentage overlap between repertoires was computed as shared unique clonotypes divided by the size of the smaller repertoire. Repertoire richness was assessed with RTK rarefaction, the Chao1 estimator, and Recon v2.1 estimates of unobserved clonotypes. Generation probabilities for all TCRbeta clonotypes obtained by the gDNA method from a handful of donors were computed using OLGA. Not all clones reach the TCRdb copy of this immuneACCESS table, which keeps in-frame sequences only. Checked studies attribute under half of the gap to unresolved V genes and leave the rest unexplained. V, J and clone size derive from that table, while D and trimming were established from the DNA sequence. In all, the sample holds around 1.9 million clones, and 93% of those were seen once. The top ten clones comprise roughly 1.7% of the sample.

The record originates from a study of shared clonotypes between healthy human individuals (dated by TCRdb to the early 2020s). In terms of the full investigation: The cohort included a few men and two women between 18 and 49 years of age. For each donor, three plates each were used for CD4 naive and CD4 memory, two plates were used for CD8 naive, and one plate was used for CD8 memory. The study deeply sequenced blood TCR repertoires of five healthy adults to estimate repertoire size and the extent of clonotype sharing between individuals. To increase sequencing depth and limit assay-specific biases, different laboratories used diverse techniques to prepare libraries and sequence TCR repertoires. Per donor, leukapheresis produced somewhere between about 0.94 and 8.9 billion PBMCs.

The CDR3 contains 15 residues, cysteine and phenylalanine counted. Only the CDR3 DNA is retained, 45 bases long and in frame from the first base. Taken from the germline V gene, the CDR1 and CDR2 loops are SGHTA and FQGNSA. Trimming takes 0 bases from V and 1 base from J, and the germline ends sit 9 bases apart. CD8 naive samples were CD45RO-negative cells positively selected for CCR7, giving a CD45RA+CCR7+ population that excluded TemRA cells. The donors were healthy, HIV-negative adults who had no recently reported acute infections or vaccinations. All donors were Caucasian adults living in Nashville, Tennessee, USA. After blood collection by leukapheresis, PBMCs were isolated using Ficoll-Histopaque density gradient centrifugation and then cryopreserved in the vapor phase of liquid nitrogen. Analytical flow cytometry was used to check the purity and quantity of each magnetically sorted T cell population. Genomic DNA was isolated from every sorted fraction and measured by UV absorbance on a Nanodrop 2000c.

Findings and caveats that apply to the study as a whole: Because the study included a small number of donors, the genetic and exposure-history diversity represented was limited. Clonotypes shared by all four sorted-subset donors showed higher generation probabilities than non-shared clonotypes. Across several donors, roughly 5.1% of naive CD4, approximately 4% of naive CD8, 2% to 2.5% of memory CD4, and approximately 0.42% of memory CD8 clonotypes were shared. Estimated clonotype richness was generally larger for naive than for memory subsets. Pairwise subsampling led to the expectation that sequencing depth would affect the degree of clonotype sharing among donors. Only blood was sampled, and tissue TCR repertoires likely differ from those in blood. Incomplete sequencing was indicated by rarefaction of sorted-subset datasets, despite the large sequencing depth.

This TCR was sampled from a young man in good health. Some clones in this sample may be carry-over from other donors' samples. The chain was built from TRBV7-2 and TRBJ1-1, with the identity of the D gene unclear. Material for sequencing was naive CD8+ T cells from PBMCs. Per the publication, the cell subset or site label means: CD45RA+CCR7+. The nucleotide sequence reads as follows: TGTGCCAGCAGCTTAGCGTTGGCGGAGAACACTGAAGCTTTCTTT. This codes for CASSLALAENTEAFF. When the CDR3 is completed using the reference TRBV7-2 and TRBJ1-1 genes on either side, the full variable domain is GAGVSQSPSNKVTEKGKDVELRCDPISGHTALYWYRQSLGQGLEFLIYFQGNSAPDKSGLPSDRFSAERTGGSVSTLTIQRTQQEDSAVYLCASSLALAENTEAFFGQGTRLTVV.